This T cell receptor (beta chain) was documented in a study of breast tumors, draining lymph nodes, adjacent tissues listed by TCRdb under 2016. Describing the broader study: TCR beta repertoires were compared across tumor, adjacent nontumor tissue and axillary lymph nodes obtained from breast cancer patients. In human breast cancer, the study set out to evaluate how tumor, surrounding tissue and draining lymph node repertoires relate to one another and whether T cells may move between these sites.

Inclusive of the bounding cysteine and phenylalanine, the CDR3 is 16 residues long. The sequence is cut down to CDR3 DNA, 48 bases in frame from base 1. CDR1 SEHNR and CDR2 FQNEAQ are derived from the germline V gene (reference sequence). The lymph node samples were taken from the axillary draining lymph nodes of breast cancer patients. As to this clonotype: Its antigen specificity is not known. An end of the junction differs from the germline gene, which may be a read error.

The research as a whole found: The similarity between tumor and nontumor tissue repertoires was significantly greater in luminal-like breast cancer than in basal-like breast cancer. The data were considered consistent with the idea that most tumor T cells come from the lymph node and then expand in tumor tissue. Tumor T-cell repertoires showed less diversity than lymph node repertoires and more diversity than nontumor tissue repertoires, and tumor T-cell repertoires showed preferential V and J gene usage. The conclusion that tumor T cells originate in lymph nodes was presented as consistent with a hypothesis rather than as directly demonstrated.

Sequencer: Illumina HiSeq 2000. Multiplex PCR amplification was used to generate the TCR beta chain libraries. High-throughput sequencing was used to analyze the amplified TCR beta chain products. The public reads were run again by TCRdb, first through fastp at Q25 and then through MiXCR, and only productive beta chains were kept. CDR3 protein sequences are deduplicated, and each keeps its most common genes and DNA. This sample comprises 150,000 to 200,000 distinct CDR3 sequences, roughly 30% of them detected only once. The ten largest clones represent around 4.1% of the sample. This clonotype originated in a female donor with breast cancer. Some clones in this sample may be carry-over from other donors' samples. Material: axillary lymph node tissue. The chain uses TRBV7-9 and TRBJ2-3; the D gene could be either TRBD1 or TRBD2, each agreeing at 6 bases. The CDR3 loop reads CVSSLNRGTPTYEQYF. The nucleotide sequence is TGTGTCAGCAGCTTAAATCGGGGGACACCCACCTACGAGCAGTATTTT.